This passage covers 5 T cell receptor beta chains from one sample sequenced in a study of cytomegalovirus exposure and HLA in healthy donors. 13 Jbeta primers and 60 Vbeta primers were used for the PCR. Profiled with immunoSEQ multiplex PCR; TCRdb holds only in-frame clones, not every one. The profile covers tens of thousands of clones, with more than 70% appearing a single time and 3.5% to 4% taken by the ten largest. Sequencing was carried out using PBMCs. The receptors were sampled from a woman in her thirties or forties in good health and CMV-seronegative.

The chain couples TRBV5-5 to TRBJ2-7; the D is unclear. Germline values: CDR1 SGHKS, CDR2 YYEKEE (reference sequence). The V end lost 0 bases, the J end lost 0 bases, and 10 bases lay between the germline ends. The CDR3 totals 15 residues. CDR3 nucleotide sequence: TGTGCCAGCAGCTTGGAGACATACAACTCCTACGAGCAGTACTTC. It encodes CASSLETYNSYEQYF.

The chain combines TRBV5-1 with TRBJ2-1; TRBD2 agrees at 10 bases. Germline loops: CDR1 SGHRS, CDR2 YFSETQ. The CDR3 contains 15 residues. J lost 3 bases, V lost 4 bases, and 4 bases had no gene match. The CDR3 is CASSKSGGVYNEQFF. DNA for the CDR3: TGCGCCAGCAGCAAAAGCGGGGGGGTCTACAATGAGCAGTTCTTC.

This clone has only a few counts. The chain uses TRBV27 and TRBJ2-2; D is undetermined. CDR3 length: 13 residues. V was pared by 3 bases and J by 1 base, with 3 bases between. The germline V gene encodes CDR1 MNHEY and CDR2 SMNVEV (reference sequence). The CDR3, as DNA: TGTGCCAGCAGTTTTAAGAACACCGGGGAGCTGTTTTTT. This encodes CASSFKNTGELFF.

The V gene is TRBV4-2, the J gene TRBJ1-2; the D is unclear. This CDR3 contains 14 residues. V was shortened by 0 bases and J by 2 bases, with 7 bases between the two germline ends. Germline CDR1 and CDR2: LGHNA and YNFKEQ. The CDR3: CASSQEGGNYGYTF. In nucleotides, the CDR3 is TGTGCCAGCAGCCAAGAAGGCGGAAACTATGGCTACACCTTC.

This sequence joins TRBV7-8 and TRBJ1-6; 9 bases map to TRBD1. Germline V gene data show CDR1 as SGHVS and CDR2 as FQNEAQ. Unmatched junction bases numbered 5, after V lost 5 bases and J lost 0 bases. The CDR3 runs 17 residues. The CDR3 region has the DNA TGTGCCAGCAGCGGAGAACAGGGGGCCTCCTATAATTCACCCCTCCACTTT. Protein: CASSGEQGASYNSPLHF.